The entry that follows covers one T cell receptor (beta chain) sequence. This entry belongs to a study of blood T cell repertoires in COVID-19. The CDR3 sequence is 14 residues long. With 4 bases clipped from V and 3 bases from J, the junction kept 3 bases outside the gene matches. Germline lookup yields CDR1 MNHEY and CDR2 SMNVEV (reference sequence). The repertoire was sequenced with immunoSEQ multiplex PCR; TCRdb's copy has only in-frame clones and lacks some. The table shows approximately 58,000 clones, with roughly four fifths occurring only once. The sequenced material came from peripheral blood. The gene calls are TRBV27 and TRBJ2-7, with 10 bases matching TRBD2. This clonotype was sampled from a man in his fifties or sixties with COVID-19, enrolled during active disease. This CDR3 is CASSSSGRVYEQYF. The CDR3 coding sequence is TGTGCCAGCAGTTCCAGCGGGAGGGTCTACGAGCAGTACTTC.